What follows are 17 T cell receptor beta chains derived from one specimen sequenced in a study of blood T cell repertoires in COVID-19. The protocol was immunoSEQ multiplex PCR, while the TCRdb copy is restricted to in-frame clones and leaves out a portion. The sample holds 190,000 or so clones, roughly 87% seen once. Sequenced input: PBMCs or T cells enriched from blood (not recorded which). The receptors here all came from a woman aged 25 to 45 who had recovered from COVID-19.

This clone has a single count. This sequence joins TRBV6-5 and TRBJ1-2; unclear D gene. Germline CDR1 and CDR2: MNHEY and SVGAGI. Trimming took 7 bases from V and 4 from J, leaving 10 bases between them. The CDR3 has 12 residues. DNA of the CDR3: TGTGCCAGCAACGGGGTCAGCTATGGCTACACCTTC. The encoded protein is CASNGVSYGYTF.

The V and J genes are TRBV4-3 and TRBJ1-1; D perhaps matches TRBD1 (6 bases). CDR3 length equals 14 residues. Per the germline V gene, CDR1 is LGHNA and CDR2 is YSLEER. V gave up 1 base and J gave up 3 bases, with 9 bases separating them. In nucleotides, the CDR3 is TGCGCCAGCAGCCAAGGAGGGGGTTACACTGAAGCTTTCTTT. It specifies CASSQGGGYTEAFF.

The V gene is TRBV6-2 or TRBV6-3, the J gene TRBJ2-7; 8 nucleotides line up with TRBD1. Germline trimming cut 6 bases from V and 3 bases from J; bases unmatched to any gene: 13. The CDR3 spans 16 residues. CDR1 is MNHEY and CDR2 is SVGEGT in the germline V gene. CDR3 DNA: TGTGCCAGCAGCCACGACCTCAGGGGGCTCGTCTACGAGCAGTACTTC. It is translated as CASSHDLRGLVYEQYF.

This chain uses TRBV29-1 with TRBJ2-7; 7 bases map to TRBD2. The V segment lost 1 base and the J segment 7 bases; nucleotides outside the gene matches: 10. Germline CDR1 reads SQVTM; CDR2 reads ANQGSEA. This CDR3 is built from 14 residues. The CDR3 protein is CSVEARGGNGEQYF. CDR3 DNA sequence: TGCAGCGTTGAAGCCCGGGGAGGGAACGGTGAGCAGTACTTC.

In nucleotides, the CDR3 is TGTGCCAGTAAGCAGGGGTTGGCAGATACGCAGTATTTT. Protein: CASKQGLADTQYF. The rearrangement uses TRBV19 and TRBJ2-3, with TRBD1 as a possible D gene (6 bases). V lost 7 bases, J lost 4 bases, and 12 bases lay in between. Germline-derived CDR1 and CDR2 are LNHDA and SQIVND (reference sequence). This CDR3 region has 13 residues.

The chain has TRBV9 and TRBJ2-7; D uncertain. Germline V CDR1 and CDR2: SGDLS, YYNGEE. Trimming shortened V by 4 bases and J by 2 bases, and 22 bases separated the two germline ends. The CDR3 runs to 17 residues. The CDR3 region has the DNA TGTGCCAGCAGCCCGCGCGGTCCCACCCACGAGCCCTACGAGCAGTACTTC. Its translation: CASSPRGPTHEPYEQYF.

J is TRBJ1-2 and V is TRBV3-1 (or the pseudogene TRBV3-2); TRBD1 aligns across 12 bases. The CDR3 has 15 amino acids. The V segment lost 2 bases and the J segment 7 bases; nucleotides outside the gene matches: 5. The V gene's germline CDR1 is LGHDT and CDR2 YNNKEL (reference sequence). The CDR3 loop is CASSQMGQGARGYTF. For the CDR3, the DNA is TGTGCCAGCAGCCAAATGGGACAGGGGGCGCGTGGCTACACCTTC.

With regard to this clone: This same CDR3 is encoded by further DNA sequences in the sample. This chain connects TRBV5-6 to TRBJ2-7; D ambiguous. The V end lost 2 bases, the J end lost 1 base, and 4 bases lay between the germline ends. The CDR3 contains 12 residues. The V gene's germline CDR1 is SGHDT and CDR2 YYEEEE. The CDR3 spells CASSFLSYEQYF. CDR3 coding DNA: TGTGCCAGCAGCTTTCTATCCTACGAGCAGTACTTC.

The V and J genes are TRBV5-4 and TRBJ2-5; 11 nucleotides align to TRBD1. There are 13 residues in the CDR3. With V trimmed by 7 bases and J by 5 bases, 4 bases remained unmatched. CDR1 and CDR2 from the germline V gene are SGHNT and YYREEE (reference sequence). The CDR3 DNA follows: TGTGCCAGCCGGGACAGGGGGAGCGAGACCCAGTACTTC. Translation gives CASRDRGSETQYF.

The V and J genes are TRBV7-9 and TRBJ1-4; D possibly corresponds to TRBD1 (5 bases). V gave up 0 bases and J gave up 10 bases, with 18 bases separating them. This CDR3 region has 16 residues. Germline CDR1 SEHNR, CDR2 FQNEAQ (reference sequence). The CDR3 coding sequence is TGTGCCAGCAGCTTAGCCGGAGGGGAAGGAGTCGGAAAACTGTTTTTT. This codes for CASSLAGGEGVGKLFF.

The V call is TRBV5-6, the J call TRBJ1-2; 8 nucleotides align to TRBD1. V was pared by 4 bases and J by 6 bases, with 11 bases of the junction left unmatched. The germline V gene encodes CDR1 SGHDT and CDR2 YYEEEE. The CDR3 runs 15 residues. CDR3 in DNA: TGTGCCAGCAGCCAATTGGACAGGGAAGGAAATGGCTACACCTTC. This codes for CASSQLDREGNGYTF.

The chain links TRBV27 to TRBJ1-4; 9 bases agree with TRBD1. The CDR3 covers 20 residues. V was pared by 0 bases and J by 0 bases, with 11 bases of the junction left unmatched. The V gene's germline CDR1 is MNHEY and CDR2 SMNVEV (reference sequence). CDR3 nucleotides: TGTGCCAGCAGTTTATCGTTATCCGGGACAGGGAGGCCAACTAATGAAAAACTGTTTTTT. Translated: CASSLSLSGTGRPTNEKLFF.

The rearrangement joins TRBV4-2 to TRBJ1-5, with D possibly TRBD1 on 6 matching bases. Germline-derived CDR1 and CDR2 are LGHNA and YNFKEQ. V was pared by 3 bases and J by 0 bases, with 9 bases between. The CDR3 has 15 amino acids. The chain's CDR3 is CASSQWTASNQPQHF. In nucleotides, the CDR3 is TGTGCCAGCAGCCAGTGGACAGCTAGCAATCAGCCCCAGCATTTT.

This clone was seen only a few times. One end of the junction varies from germline; a read error may be responsible. The chain carries TRBV4-1 and TRBJ2-1; 12 nucleotides align to TRBD1. Per the germline V gene, CDR1 is MGHRA and CDR2 is YSYEKL. This CDR3 is built from 13 residues. The CDR3: CASSRGTGGKQVF. The CDR3 DNA reads as TGCGCCAGCAGCCGAGGGACAGGGGGCAAGCAGGTCTTC.

CDR3 sequence reads: CASSSGTSGRVTGTGELFF. The CDR3 DNA is TGTGCCAGCAGCTCTGGGACTAGCGGGAGGGTTACGGGCACCGGGGAGCTGTTTTTT. The V call is TRBV7-3, the J call TRBJ2-2; 16 nucleotides align to TRBD2. The CDR3 contains 19 residues. After removal of 4 bases from V and 4 bases from J, the junction contained 9 bases not matched to a gene. The germline V gene has CDR1 SGHTA and CDR2 FQGTGA.

The J gene is TRBJ2-7, the V gene TRBV9, with 10 nucleotides matching TRBD1. V shed 0 bases and J 2 bases; nucleotides not matched to a gene: 2. The germline V gene has CDR1 SGDLS and CDR2 YYNGEE. The CDR3 length is 15 residues. The CDR3 is CASSVGTGGAYEQYF. For the CDR3, the DNA is TGTGCCAGCAGCGTAGGGACAGGGGGTGCCTACGAGCAGTACTTC.

This clone was observed a few times. CDR3 loop: CASSISGGVGTDTQYF. As DNA, the CDR3 is TGTGCCAGTAGTATATCAGGGGGCGTAGGGACAGATACGCAGTATTTT. The chain is built from TRBV19 and TRBJ2-3, with TRBD1 identical over 8 bases. The CDR3 loop spans 16 amino acids. Germline V gene sequence: CDR1 LNHDA, CDR2 SQIVND (reference sequence). J was trimmed by 3 bases and V by 2 bases; bases with no gene match: 7.